These T cell receptor beta chains were read from a single sample in a study of cytomegalovirus exposure and HLA in healthy donors. TCRdb keeps only in-frame clones here, not all; method: immunoSEQ multiplex PCR. This table has 150,000 to 200,000 clones, 70% to 75% appearing once. What was sequenced was PBMCs. The receptors stem from a male donor in good health and CMV-seronegative. Both conserved end residues are part of each CDR3. Each record gives: J gene, D gene, CDR3 length, clone size, V gene, CDR3 protein, CDR3 DNA. A D gene is named only where the DNA matches it firmly. Clone size is given for some rows only: seen once, a few or many times, or a class if the clone is expanded.

TRBJ2-3 | TRBD2 | 17 | NA | TRBV11-2 | CASSLAVAGGNTDTQYF | TGTGCCAGCAGCTTAGCGGTAGCGGGAGGAAACACAGATACGCAGTATTTT
TRBJ1-5 | TRBD1 | 13 | NA | TRBV7-2 | CASSAGTGKPQHF | TGTGCCAGCAGCGCCGGGACAGGGAAGCCCCAGCATTTT
TRBJ1-1 | TRBD1 | 19 | NA | TRBV7-3 | CASSLKGTGWSGEDTEAFF | TGTGCCAGCAGCTTAAAAGGGACAGGGTGGTCTGGGGAAGACACTGAAGCTTTCTTT
TRBJ1-2 | NA | 15 | few | TRBV6-5 | CASSPLGSLAYGYTF | TGTGCCAGCAGCCCCCTCGGGAGCTTAGCCTATGGCTACACCTTC
TRBJ2-7 | TRBD1 | 13 | NA | TRBV6-6 | CASSTTGQAEQYF | TGTGCCAGCAGTACGACGGGACAGGCCGAGCAGTACTTC
TRBJ2-7 | TRBD2 | 14 | NA | TRBV2 | CASSGGGYGYEQYF | TGTGCCAGCAGCGGGGGGGGCTACGGGTACGAGCAGTACTTC
TRBJ1-5 | NA | 16 | NA | TRBV6-1 | CASSEAVQAGNQPQHF | TGTGCCAGCAGTGAAGCGGTTCAGGCAGGCAATCAGCCCCAGCATTTT
TRBJ2-3 | NA | 12 | NA | TRBV11-3 | CASSPQGDTQYF | TGTGCCAGCAGCCCTCAGGGAGATACGCAGTATTTT
TRBJ1-6 | NA | 14 | NA | TRBV30 | CAWSVAGHNSPLHF | TGTGCCTGGAGTGTGGCAGGGCATAATTCACCCCTCCACTTT
TRBJ1-3 | NA | 13 | few | TRBV6-6 | CASSINSGNTIYF | TGTGCCAGCAGTATCAATTCTGGAAACACCATATATTTT
TRBJ2-2 | TRBD1 | 14 | NA | TRBV6-5 | CASSRQGNTGELFF | TGTGCCAGCAGTCGACAGGGGAACACCGGGGAGCTGTTTTTT
TRBJ2-3 | NA | 12 | few | TRBV25-1 | CASSLSADTQYF | TGTGCCAGCAGTCTCAGCGCAGATACGCAGTATTTT
TRBJ2-7 | TRBD2 | 14 | NA | TRBV28 | CASSFRGAGGEQYF | TGTGCCAGCAGTTTCAGGGGCGCGGGGGGAGAGCAGTACTTC
TRBJ2-1 | NA | 12 | NA | TRBV7-9 | CASSPQGREQFF | TGTGCCAGCAGCCCACAGGGAAGGGAGCAGTTCTTC
TRBJ1-2 | NA | 16 | NA | TRBV12-5 | CASGSQTAWTDYGYTF | TGTGCTAGTGGTTCTCAGACAGCGTGGACAGACTATGGCTACACCTTC
TRBJ2-1 | TRBD1 | 17 | NA | TRBV18 | CASSLNLGTGSYNEQFF | TGTGCCAGCTCACTTAACCTCGGGACAGGCTCCTACAATGAGCAGTTCTTC